One and the same sample provided the 2 T cell receptor beta chains below, sequenced in a study of CD8 T cells in ankylosing spondylitis. TCRdb passed the 5' RACE reads through MiXCR, listing each CDR3 protein once. The table shows around 300,000 distinct CDR3 sequences, with about 15% occurring only once. The sequenced sample was blood, either unsorted or a sorted T cell fraction (not recorded which). The receptors shown here come from a male donor with ankylosing spondylitis or in good health (not recorded which).

This clonotype appeared many times. The chain links TRBV19 to TRBJ2-3; D gene unclear. The CDR3 contains 14 residues. Germline CDR1 reads LNHDA; CDR2 reads SQIVND (reference sequence). V was trimmed by 8 bases and J by 1 base, leaving 13 bases between them. The CDR3 here is CASSLKAGTDTQYF. The CDR3 region has the DNA TGTGCCAGTTCCCTTAAGGCCGGCACAGATACGCAGTATTTT.

The chain carries TRBV7-2 and TRBJ2-7, with D perhaps matching TRBD1 (7 bases). Germline V lookup: CDR1 SGHTA, CDR2 FQGNSA. The CDR3 spans 15 residues. V lost 4 bases and J 2 bases, leaving 15 bases between the germline ends. The CDR3 DNA follows: TGTGCCAGCAGCTCAGGGGGGCGGGGTCCCTACGAGCAGTACTTC. This translates into CASSSGGRGPYEQYF.